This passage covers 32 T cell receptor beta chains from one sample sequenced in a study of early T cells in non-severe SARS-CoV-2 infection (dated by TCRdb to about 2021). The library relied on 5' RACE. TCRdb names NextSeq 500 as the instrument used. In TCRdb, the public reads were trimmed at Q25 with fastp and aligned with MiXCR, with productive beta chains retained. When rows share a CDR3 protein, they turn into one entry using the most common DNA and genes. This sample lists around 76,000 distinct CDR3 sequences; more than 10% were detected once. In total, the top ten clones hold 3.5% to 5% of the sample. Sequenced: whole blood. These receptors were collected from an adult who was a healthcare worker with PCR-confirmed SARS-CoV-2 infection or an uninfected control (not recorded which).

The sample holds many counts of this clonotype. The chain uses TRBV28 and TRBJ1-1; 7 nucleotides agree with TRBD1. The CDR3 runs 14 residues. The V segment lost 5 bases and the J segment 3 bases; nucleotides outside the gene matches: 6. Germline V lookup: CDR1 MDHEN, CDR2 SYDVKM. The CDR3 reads CASSQRQGDTEAFF. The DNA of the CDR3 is TGTGCCAGCAGTCAAAGACAGGGTGACACTGAAGCTTTCTTT.

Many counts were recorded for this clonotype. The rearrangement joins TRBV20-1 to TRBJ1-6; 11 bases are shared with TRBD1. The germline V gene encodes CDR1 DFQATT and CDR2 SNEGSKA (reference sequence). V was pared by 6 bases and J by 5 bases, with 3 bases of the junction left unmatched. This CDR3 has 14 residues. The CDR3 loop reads CSAPGQGDNSPLHF. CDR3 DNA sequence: TGCAGTGCCCCGGGACAGGGGGATAATTCACCCCTCCACTTT.

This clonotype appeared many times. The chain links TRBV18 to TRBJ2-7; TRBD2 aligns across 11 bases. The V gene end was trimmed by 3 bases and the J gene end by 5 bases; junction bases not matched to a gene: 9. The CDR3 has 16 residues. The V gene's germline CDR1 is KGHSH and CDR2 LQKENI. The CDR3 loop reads CASSPRLAGGVDEQYF. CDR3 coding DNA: TGTGCCAGCTCACCTCGGCTAGCGGGAGGAGTCGACGAGCAGTACTTC.

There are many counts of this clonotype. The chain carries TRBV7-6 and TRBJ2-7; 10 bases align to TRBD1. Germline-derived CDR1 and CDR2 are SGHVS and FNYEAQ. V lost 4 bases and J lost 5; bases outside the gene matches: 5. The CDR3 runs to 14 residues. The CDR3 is CASSSMTGGHEQYF. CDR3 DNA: TGTGCCAGCAGCTCCATGACAGGGGGCCACGAGCAGTACTTC.

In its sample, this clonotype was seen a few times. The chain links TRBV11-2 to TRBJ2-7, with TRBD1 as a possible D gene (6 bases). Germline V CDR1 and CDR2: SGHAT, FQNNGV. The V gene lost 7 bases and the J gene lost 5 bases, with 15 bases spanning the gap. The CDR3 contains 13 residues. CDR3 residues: CASNLQGNDEQYF. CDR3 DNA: TGTGCCAGCAACCTACAGGGTAACGACGAGCAGTACTTC. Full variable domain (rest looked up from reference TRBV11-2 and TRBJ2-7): EAGVAQSPRYKIIEKRQSVAFWCNPISGHATLYWYQQILGQGPKLLIQFQNNGVVDDSQLPKDRFSAERLKGVDSTLKIQPAKLEDSAVYLCASNLQGNDEQYFGPGTRLTVT.

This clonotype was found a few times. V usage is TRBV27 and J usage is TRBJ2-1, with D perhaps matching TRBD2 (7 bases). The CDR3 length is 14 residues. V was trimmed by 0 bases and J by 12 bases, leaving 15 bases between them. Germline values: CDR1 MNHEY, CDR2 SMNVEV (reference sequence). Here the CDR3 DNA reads TGTGCCAGCAGTTTATCATTCTGGGAGGGGGTGCAGTTCTTC. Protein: CASSLSFWEGVQFF.

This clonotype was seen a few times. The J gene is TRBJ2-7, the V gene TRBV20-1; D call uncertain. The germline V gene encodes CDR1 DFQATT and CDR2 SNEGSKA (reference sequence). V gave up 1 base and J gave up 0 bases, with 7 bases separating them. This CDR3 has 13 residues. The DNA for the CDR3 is TGCAGTGCTAGAGGGGCCAGCTCCTACGAGCAGTACTTC. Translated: CSARGASSYEQYF.

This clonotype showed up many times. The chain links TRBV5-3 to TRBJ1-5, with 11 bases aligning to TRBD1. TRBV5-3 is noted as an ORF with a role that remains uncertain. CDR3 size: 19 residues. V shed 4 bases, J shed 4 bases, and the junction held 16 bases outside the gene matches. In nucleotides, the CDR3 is TGTGCCAGAAGCACTGCCGGGACAGGGGGAATTATGAGTAATCAGCCCCAGCATTTT. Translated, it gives CARSTAGTGGIMSNQPQHF.

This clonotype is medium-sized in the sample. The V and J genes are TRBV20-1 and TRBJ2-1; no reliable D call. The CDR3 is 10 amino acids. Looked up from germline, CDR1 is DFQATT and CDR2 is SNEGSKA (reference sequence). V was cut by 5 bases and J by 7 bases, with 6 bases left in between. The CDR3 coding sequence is TGCAGTGCTCTCCGTAATGAGCAGTTCTTC. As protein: CSALRNEQFF.

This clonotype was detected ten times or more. CDR3 loop: CASGEVSNQPQHF. CDR3 coding DNA: TGTGCCAGCGGAGAGGTTAGCAATCAGCCCCAGCATTTT. This chain joins TRBV2 and TRBJ1-5; no reliable D call. V was shortened by 8 bases and J by 0 bases, with 8 bases between the two germline ends. The length of the CDR3 is 13 residues. Germline V CDR1 and CDR2: SNHLY, FYNNEI.

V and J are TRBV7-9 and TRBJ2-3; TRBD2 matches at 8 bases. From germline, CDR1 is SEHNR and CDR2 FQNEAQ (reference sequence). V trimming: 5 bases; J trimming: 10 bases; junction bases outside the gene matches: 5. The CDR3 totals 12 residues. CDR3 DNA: TGTGCCAGCAGCCCTCCGACTAGCGCGCAGTATTTT. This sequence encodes CASSPPTSAQYF.

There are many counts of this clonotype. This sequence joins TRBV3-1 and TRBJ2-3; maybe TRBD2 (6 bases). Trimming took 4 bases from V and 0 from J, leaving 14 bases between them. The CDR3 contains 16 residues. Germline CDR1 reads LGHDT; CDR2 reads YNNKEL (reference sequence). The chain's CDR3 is CASSPELALSTDTQYF. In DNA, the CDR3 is TGTGCCAGCAGCCCGGAACTAGCACTTAGCACAGATACGCAGTATTTT.

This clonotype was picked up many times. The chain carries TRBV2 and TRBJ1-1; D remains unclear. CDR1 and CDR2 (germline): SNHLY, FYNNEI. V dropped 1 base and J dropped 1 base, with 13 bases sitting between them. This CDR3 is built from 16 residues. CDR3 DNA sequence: TGTGCCAGCAGTGAAGGAGATCCTTTGGGGAACACTGAAGCTTTCTTT. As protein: CASSEGDPLGNTEAFF.

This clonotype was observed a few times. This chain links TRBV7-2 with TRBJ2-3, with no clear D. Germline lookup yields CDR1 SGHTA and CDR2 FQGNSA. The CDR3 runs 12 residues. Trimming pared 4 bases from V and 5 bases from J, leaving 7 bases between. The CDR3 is CASSSWGDTQYF. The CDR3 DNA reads TGTGCCAGCAGCTCCTGGGGAGATACGCAGTATTTT.

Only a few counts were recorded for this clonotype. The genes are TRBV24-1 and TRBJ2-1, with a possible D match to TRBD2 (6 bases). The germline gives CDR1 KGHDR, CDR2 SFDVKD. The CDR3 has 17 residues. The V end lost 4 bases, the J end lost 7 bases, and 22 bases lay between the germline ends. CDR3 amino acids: CATSDPRSGEIINEQFF. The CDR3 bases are TGTGCCACCAGTGACCCCAGGTCGGGAGAGATAATAAATGAGCAGTTCTTC.

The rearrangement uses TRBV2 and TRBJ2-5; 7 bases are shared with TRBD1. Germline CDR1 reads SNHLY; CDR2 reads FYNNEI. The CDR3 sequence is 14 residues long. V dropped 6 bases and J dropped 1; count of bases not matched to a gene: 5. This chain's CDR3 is CASSLRDSQETQYF. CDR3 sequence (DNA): TGTGCCAGCAGCCTCCGGGACAGCCAAGAGACCCAGTACTTC.

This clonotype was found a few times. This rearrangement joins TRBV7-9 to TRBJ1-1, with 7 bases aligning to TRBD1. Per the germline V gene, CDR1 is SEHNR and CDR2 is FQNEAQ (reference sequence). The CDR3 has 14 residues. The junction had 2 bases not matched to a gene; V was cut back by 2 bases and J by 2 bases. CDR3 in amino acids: CASSLWDSNTEAFF. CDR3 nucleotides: TGTGCCAGCAGCTTATGGGACAGCAACACTGAAGCTTTCTTT.

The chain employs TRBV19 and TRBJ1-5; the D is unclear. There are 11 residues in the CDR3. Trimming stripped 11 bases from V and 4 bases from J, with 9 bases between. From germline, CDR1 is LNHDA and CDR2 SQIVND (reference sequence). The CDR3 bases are TGTGCCGGAGGCTTAAATCAGCCCCAGCATTTT. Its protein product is CAGGLNQPQHF.

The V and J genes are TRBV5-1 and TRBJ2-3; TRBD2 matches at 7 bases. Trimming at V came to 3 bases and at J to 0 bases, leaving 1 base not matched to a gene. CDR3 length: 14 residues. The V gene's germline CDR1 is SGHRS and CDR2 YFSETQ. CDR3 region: CASSYSGSTDTQYF. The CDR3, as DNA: TGCGCCAGCAGCTATAGCGGGAGCACAGATACGCAGTATTTT.

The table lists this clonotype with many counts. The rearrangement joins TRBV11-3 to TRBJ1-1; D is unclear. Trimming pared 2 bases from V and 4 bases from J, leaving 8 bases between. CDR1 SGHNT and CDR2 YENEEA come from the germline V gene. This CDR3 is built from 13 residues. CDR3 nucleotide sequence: TGTGCCAGCAGCTTATCTCGGGTCACTGAAGCTTTCTTT. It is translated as CASSLSRVTEAFF.

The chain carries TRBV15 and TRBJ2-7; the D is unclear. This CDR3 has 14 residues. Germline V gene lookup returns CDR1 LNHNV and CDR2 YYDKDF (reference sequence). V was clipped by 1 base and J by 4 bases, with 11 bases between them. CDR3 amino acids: CATSRGGFSYEQYF. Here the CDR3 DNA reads TGTGCCACCAGCAGAGGGGGTTTCTCGTACGAGCAGTACTTC.

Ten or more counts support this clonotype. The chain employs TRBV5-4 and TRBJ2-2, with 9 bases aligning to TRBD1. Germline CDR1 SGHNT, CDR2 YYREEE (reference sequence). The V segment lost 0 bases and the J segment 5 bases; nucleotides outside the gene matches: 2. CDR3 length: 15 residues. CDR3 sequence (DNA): TGTGCCAGCAGCTTGGACAGGGGGCGTACCGGGGAGCTGTTTTTT. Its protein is CASSLDRGRTGELFF.

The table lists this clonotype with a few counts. The CDR3 nucleotides read TGCGCCAGCAGCTTGAACTCCGGGACAGGACTCTCCTACGAGCAGTACTTC. Translating gives CASSLNSGTGLSYEQYF. The chain is built from TRBV5-1 and TRBJ2-7; 8 bases map to TRBD1. After removal of 1 base from V and 0 bases from J, the junction contained 9 bases not matched to a gene. The germline V gene has CDR1 SGHRS and CDR2 YFSETQ. This CDR3 comprises 17 residues.

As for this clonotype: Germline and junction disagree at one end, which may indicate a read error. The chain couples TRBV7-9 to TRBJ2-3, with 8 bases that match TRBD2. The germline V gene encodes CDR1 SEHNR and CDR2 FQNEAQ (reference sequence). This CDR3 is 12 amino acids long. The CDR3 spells CAGGSGMDTQYF. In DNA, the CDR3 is TGCGCGGGCGGTAGCGGGATGGATACGCAGTATTTT.

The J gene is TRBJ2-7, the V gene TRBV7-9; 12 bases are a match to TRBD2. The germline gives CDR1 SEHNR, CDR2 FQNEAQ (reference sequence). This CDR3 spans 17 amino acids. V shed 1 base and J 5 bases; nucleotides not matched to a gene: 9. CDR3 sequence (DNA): TGTGCCAGCAGCTTAGATAGAGGGACTAGCGGGCCCCACGAGCAGTACTTC. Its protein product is CASSLDRGTSGPHEQYF.

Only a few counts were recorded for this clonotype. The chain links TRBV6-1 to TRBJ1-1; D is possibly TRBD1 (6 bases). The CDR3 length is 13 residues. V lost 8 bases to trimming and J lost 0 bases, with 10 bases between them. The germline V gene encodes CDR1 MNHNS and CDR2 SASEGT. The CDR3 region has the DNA TGTGCCAGCGGGGACACTTTGAACACTGAAGCTTTCTTT. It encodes CASGDTLNTEAFF.

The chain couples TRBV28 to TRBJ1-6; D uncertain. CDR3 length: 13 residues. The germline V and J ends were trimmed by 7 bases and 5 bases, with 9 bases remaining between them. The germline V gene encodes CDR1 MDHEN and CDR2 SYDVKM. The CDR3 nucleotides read TGTGCCAGCAACTATAGAAATAATTCACCCCTCCACTTT. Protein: CASNYRNNSPLHF.

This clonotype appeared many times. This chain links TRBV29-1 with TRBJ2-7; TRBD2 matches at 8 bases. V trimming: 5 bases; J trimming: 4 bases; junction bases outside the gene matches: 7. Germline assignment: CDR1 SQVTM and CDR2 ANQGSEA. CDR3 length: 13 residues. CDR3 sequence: CSVSRAGAYEQYF. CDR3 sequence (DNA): TGCAGCGTTTCCCGAGCGGGAGCTTACGAGCAGTACTTC.

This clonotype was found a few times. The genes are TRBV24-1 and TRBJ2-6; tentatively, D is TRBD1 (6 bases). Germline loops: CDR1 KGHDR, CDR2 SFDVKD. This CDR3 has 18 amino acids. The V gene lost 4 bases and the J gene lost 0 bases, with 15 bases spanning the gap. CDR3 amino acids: CATSDPTGDLSGANVLTF. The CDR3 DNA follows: TGTGCCACCAGTGACCCGACAGGCGATCTCTCTGGGGCCAACGTCCTGACTTTC.

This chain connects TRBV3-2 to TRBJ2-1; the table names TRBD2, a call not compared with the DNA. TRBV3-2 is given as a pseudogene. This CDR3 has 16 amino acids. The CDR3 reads CASSQASSGRAGEQFF. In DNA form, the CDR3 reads TGTGCCAGCAGCCAAGCTTCTAGCGGGAGGGCCGGTGAGCAGTTCTTC.

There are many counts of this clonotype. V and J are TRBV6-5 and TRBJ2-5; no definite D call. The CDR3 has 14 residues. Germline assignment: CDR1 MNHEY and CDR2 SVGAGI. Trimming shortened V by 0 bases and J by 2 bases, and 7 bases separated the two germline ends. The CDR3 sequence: CASSYSGPQETQYF. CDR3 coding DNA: TGTGCCAGCAGTTACTCAGGGCCGCAAGAGACCCAGTACTTC.

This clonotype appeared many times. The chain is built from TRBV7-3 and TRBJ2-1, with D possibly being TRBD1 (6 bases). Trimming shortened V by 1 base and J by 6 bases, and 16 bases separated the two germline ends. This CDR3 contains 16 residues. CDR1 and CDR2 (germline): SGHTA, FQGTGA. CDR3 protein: CASSLMGAGGGNEQFF. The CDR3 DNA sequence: TGTGCCAGCAGCTTAATGGGGGCCGGAGGTGGCAATGAGCAGTTCTTC.